This TCR beta chain was identified during a study of T cell responses to AZD1222 COVID-19 vaccine. Study observations and caveats: Rises in breadth and depth of Spike-specific TCRs came after two AZD1222 doses. Seropositive AZD1222 recipients at baseline numbered only five or six.

This clone was seen only a few times. The target antigen is unknown. Looked up from germline, CDR1 is LNHDA and CDR2 is SQIVND (reference sequence). The CDR3 covers 14 residues. V lost 1 base and J lost 6, with 12 bases in between. Profiled with immunoSEQ multiplex PCR; TCRdb holds only in-frame clones, not every one. The sample consists of about 100,000 clones, about nine tenths of them appearing once. This sequence was found in an adult in good health. The sequenced sample was peripheral blood, obtained on day 0 of AZD1222 vaccination. The chain uses TRBV19 and TRBJ1-1; D unclear. CDR3 amino acids: CASSIVAARAEAFF. CDR3 DNA: TGTGCCAGTAGTATAGTTGCAGCGAGGGCTGAAGCTTTCTTT. Full variable domain (outside the CDR3, taken from reference TRBV19 and TRBJ1-1): DGGITQSPKYLFRKEGQNVTLSCEQNLNHDAMYWYRQDPGQGLRLIYYSQIVNDFQKGDIAEGYSVSREKKESFPLTVTSAQKNPTAFYLCASSIVAARAEAFFGQGTRLTVV.